This T cell receptor (beta chain) was observed in a study of T cells in Graves' hyperthyroidism and ophthalmopathy (dated by TCRdb to the late 2010s). Looking at the study overall: Peripheral blood samples were taken at the time of initial diagnosis, prior to any treatment. TCR V-J signatures able to tell the groups apart were searched for in a discovery cohort of approximately 95 patients, of whom around 43 had Graves' ophthalmopathy and 55 to 60 had stable Graves' hyperthyroidism. Whether ophthalmopathy could be predicted prospectively was tested in an independent validation cohort made up of roughly 20 hyperthyroidism patients plus 17 patients who later progressed to ophthalmopathy. For training and testing, the 80 to 100 patients in the discovery cohort were randomly divided in a 7:3 ratio. The study also compared thyroid tissue and blood T-cell repertoires from roughly six Graves' hyperthyroidism patients. Once sampling was done, hyperthyroidism patients were given methimazole at a starting dose of 30 mg daily, whereas ophthalmopathy patients were given high-dose intravenous methylprednisolone. The paper describes TCR Vbeta CDR3 sequencing of about 140 peripheral blood samples, made up of 43 ophthalmopathy patients, roughly 72 hyperthyroidism patients and 17 progressor patients.

Stable Graves' hyperthyroidism was defined as the absence of progression to ophthalmopathy over 18 months of follow-up. The hyperthyroidism patients were between 18 and 65 years old and newly diagnosed, with a disease duration of less than 2 months. Exclusion was applied to patients with uncontrolled infections, other autoimmune diseases, pregnancy or lactation. Diagnoses were established on the basis of clinical symptoms, serum thyroxine and TRAb, thyroid ultrasound, and orbital computed tomography. PBMCs were isolated from about 9.1 ml of fresh peripheral blood by Ficoll-Paque density gradient centrifugation. Total RNA was extracted with Trizol reagent, and quality was checked on an Agilent 2100 Bioanalyzer. The table lists this clonotype with many counts. The clone's antigen remains unknown. No much larger clone is present one base from it, and per-base qualities are unavailable. General conclusions and limits of the study: Sample size was not statistically predetermined, and investigators were not blinded to group allocation. A model built on a 13 V-J signature distinguished ophthalmopathy from stable hyperthyroidism, reaching 85% to 90% sensitivity and about 81% specificity in cross-validation and 80%/75% in testing. Most expanded thyroid clonotypes (frequency above 0.001) were also detected in blood, suggesting blood repertoires may reflect thyroid immune responses. In validation, progression to ophthalmopathy was predicted by the model with approximately 67% sensitivity and around 75% specificity, a median of about 6.8 months before onset.

Germline trimming: 0 bases from V, 5 bases from J; junction bases outside gene matches: 3. Measured from the cysteine to the phenylalanine, the CDR3 is 15 residues long. Only the CDR3 portion is preserved as DNA: 45 bases, with reading frame beginning at the first base. CDR1 DFQATT and CDR2 SNEGSKA are derived from the germline V gene (reference sequence). The TCR beta CDR3 regions were amplified from RNA transcripts. For the first round of RT-PCR on the TCR CDR3, the HTBI primer set was used together with the Qiagen OneStep RT-PCR kit. A second multiplex PCR round built the libraries, followed by size selection and purification. The libraries were sequenced on an Illumina HiSeq2000 using paired-end 100 bp reads. On the study's bioinformatics: SOAPnuke was used to process the raw data, throwing out any read that contained adapters or uncalled bases, had a mean Phred below 15, or lacked an exact constant-primer or identifier match. COPE v1.2.5 was used to merge high-quality paired reads, and clonotypes were defined as unique nucleotide sequences. Clonotypes were aligned to IMGT TRBV, TRBD and TRBJ reference segments using MiTCR v1.1. Analysis was restricted to V-J combinations with a frequency above 0.0001, which covered 98% to 99.2% of repertoires. A TCS score was defined as the ratio between F50 (clonal expansion) and ExV (chaos), using BLOSUM62-based TCRdist between CDR3 peptides within each V-J. Welch's t-statistics and random forest reduced 450 to 600 V-J features to 10 to 15, which were used in a naive Bayes classifier (R e1071). TCRdb cleaned the public reads at Q25 with fastp, built clones with MiXCR and kept in-frame beta chains. CDR3 protein sequences are deduplicated, and each keeps its most common genes and DNA. TCRdb assigned the V and J calls; the authors' analysis was not used. The sample yields some 760,000 distinct CDR3 sequences; approximately 14% were counted once. The top ten hold 10% of the sample.

Sequenced input: blood. Recombination joined TRBV20-1 with TRBJ2-1; 11 central nucleotides agree with TRBD2. The receptor's source is a woman younger than 30 with Graves' hyperthyroidism. The CDR3 in this case is CSARDSGRAHNEQFF. The DNA sequence follows: TGCAGTGCTAGAGATAGCGGGAGGGCCCACAATGAGCAGTTCTTC.